These T cell receptor beta chains were read from a single sample in a study of blood T cell repertoires in COVID-19. The repertoire was sequenced with immunoSEQ multiplex PCR; TCRdb's copy has only in-frame clones and lacks some. The sample consists of around 57,000 clones, approximately 79% of them appearing once. Sequencing was done on a sample of peripheral blood. The receptors here all came from a woman between 70 and 85 years old with acute or convalescent COVID-19. Each CDR3 is given with its conserved first and last residue. Each record gives: V gene, D gene, J gene, clone size, CDR3 protein, CDR3 DNA. D genes are given only for firm matches. Size is stated for part of the rows, as once, few or many counts, or as a class when the clone is expanded.

V gene: TRBV7-6; D gene: TRBD1; J gene: TRBJ2-5; clone size: few; CDR3 protein: CASSRKPTIGQGAEETQYF; CDR3 DNA: TGTGCCAGCAGCCGAAAACCAACAATCGGTCAGGGGGCTGAGGAGACCCAGTACTTC
V gene: TRBV9; D gene: NA; J gene: TRBJ1-4; clone size: few; CDR3 protein: CASSASQGNEKLFF; CDR3 DNA: TGTGCCAGCAGCGCGAGCCAGGGAAATGAAAAACTGTTTTTT
V gene: TRBV4-3; D gene: NA; J gene: TRBJ1-6; clone size: NA; CDR3 protein: CASSQGTTTGNSPLHF; CDR3 DNA: TGCGCCAGCAGCCAAGGGACGACGACGGGGAATTCACCCCTCCACTTT
V gene: TRBV11-2; D gene: TRBD2; J gene: TRBJ2-6; clone size: few; CDR3 protein: CASSSKPAGSGANVLTF; CDR3 DNA: TGTGCCAGCAGCTCAAAGCCAGCGGGGTCTGGGGCCAACGTCCTGACTTTC
V gene: TRBV6-6; D gene: NA; J gene: TRBJ2-5; clone size: once; CDR3 protein: CASSYSSGETQYF; CDR3 DNA: TGTGCCAGCAGTTACTCGTCCGGGGAGACCCAGTACTTC
V gene: TRBV19; D gene: TRBD2; J gene: TRBJ2-1; clone size: NA; CDR3 protein: CASSMWPGGSEQFF; CDR3 DNA: TGTGCCAGTAGTATGTGGCCGGGGGGGAGTGAGCAGTTCTTC
V gene: TRBV7-3; D gene: NA; J gene: TRBJ2-1; clone size: NA; CDR3 protein: CASSFEGGYNEQFF; CDR3 DNA: TGTGCCAGCAGCTTCGAAGGAGGCTACAATGAGCAGTTCTTC
V gene: TRBV19; D gene: TRBD2; J gene: TRBJ2-1; clone size: NA; CDR3 protein: CASSQRGGFYNEQFF; CDR3 DNA: TGTGCCAGTAGTCAGCGGGGGGGCTTCTACAATGAGCAGTTCTTC
V gene: TRBV19; D gene: TRBD2; J gene: TRBJ2-1; clone size: NA; CDR3 protein: CASRPGLAGINEQFF; CDR3 DNA: TGTGCCAGTAGACCGGGACTAGCGGGTATCAATGAGCAGTTCTTC
V gene: TRBV4-3; D gene: TRBD2; J gene: TRBJ2-3; clone size: NA; CDR3 protein: CASSHREAGVAYTQYF; CDR3 DNA: TGCGCCAGCAGCCATCGCGAAGCGGGGGTGGCGTATACGCAGTATTTT
V gene: TRBV5-1; D gene: TRBD1; J gene: TRBJ2-7; clone size: medium-sized; CDR3 protein: CASSLSGGSYEQYF; CDR3 DNA: TGCGCCAGCAGCTTGTCAGGGGGCAGTTACGAGCAGTACTTC
V gene: TRBV7-3; D gene: TRBD1; J gene: TRBJ1-1; clone size: NA; CDR3 protein: CASSFGTGMNTEAFF; CDR3 DNA: TGTGCCAGCAGCTTCGGGACAGGGATGAACACTGAAGCTTTCTTT
V gene: TRBV18; D gene: NA; J gene: TRBJ2-7; clone size: NA; CDR3 protein: CASTRDGSYEQYF; CDR3 DNA: TGTGCCAGTACGCGGGACGGCTCCTACGAGCAGTACTTC
V gene: TRBV6-5; D gene: NA; J gene: TRBJ2-3; clone size: NA; CDR3 protein: CASSPPGLPDTQYF; CDR3 DNA: TGTGCCAGCAGTCCCCCGGGGTTACCAGATACGCAGTATTTT
V gene: TRBV20-1; D gene: NA; J gene: TRBJ2-1; clone size: NA; CDR3 protein: CSASTSQLGGTGNEQFF; CDR3 DNA: TGCAGTGCTAGTACATCTCAACTCGGGGGAACGGGGAATGAGCAGTTCTTC
V gene: TRBV4-2; D gene: TRBD2; J gene: TRBJ2-2; clone size: NA; CDR3 protein: CASSQEVLAGRTGELFF; CDR3 DNA: TGTGCCAGCAGCCAGGAAGTTCTAGCGGGTCGCACCGGGGAGCTGTTTTTT
V gene: TRBV2; D gene: TRBD1; J gene: TRBJ2-5; clone size: NA; CDR3 protein: CASSEQTGETQYF; CDR3 DNA: TGTGCCAGCAGTGAACAGACAGGGGAGACCCAGTACTTC
V gene: TRBV15; D gene: NA; J gene: TRBJ2-6; clone size: few; CDR3 protein: CATSRVVSGANVLTF; CDR3 DNA: TGTGCCACCAGCAGAGTAGTTTCTGGGGCCAACGTCCTGACTTTC
V gene: TRBV2; D gene: NA; J gene: TRBJ2-5; clone size: NA; CDR3 protein: CASLKLLRETQYF; CDR3 DNA: TGTGCCAGCCTTAAGCTCCTCCGGGAGACCCAGTACTTC
V gene: TRBV28; D gene: TRBD1; J gene: TRBJ2-1; clone size: NA; CDR3 protein: CASLTLGQHNEQFF; CDR3 DNA: TGTGCCAGCCTTACCCTGGGACAGCACAATGAGCAGTTCTTC
V gene: TRBV6-5; D gene: TRBD1; J gene: TRBJ2-2; clone size: NA; CDR3 protein: CASRPGGSNTGELFF; CDR3 DNA: TGTGCCAGCAGGCCAGGGGGCTCGAACACCGGGGAGCTGTTTTTT
V gene: TRBV3-1/TRBV3-2; D gene: NA; J gene: TRBJ2-7; clone size: NA; CDR3 protein: CASSQDGQSPYEQYF; CDR3 DNA: TGTGCCAGCAGCCAAGACGGACAGTCTCCTTACGAGCAGTACTTC
V gene: TRBV6-5; D gene: TRBD1; J gene: TRBJ2-1; clone size: NA; CDR3 protein: CASSRDRDYNEQFF; CDR3 DNA: TGTGCCAGCAGTAGGGACAGAGACTACAATGAGCAGTTCTTC
V gene: TRBV20-1; D gene: NA; J gene: TRBJ2-6; clone size: NA; CDR3 protein: CSASQGTSGANVLTF; CDR3 DNA: TGCAGTGCTAGTCAGGGGACCTCTGGGGCCAACGTCCTGACTTTC
V gene: TRBV27; D gene: NA; J gene: TRBJ2-2; clone size: NA; CDR3 protein: CASSRLGANTGELFF; CDR3 DNA: TGTGCCAGCAGTCGTCTCGGGGCGAACACCGGGGAGCTGTTTTTT